The clone carrying this TCR beta chain was seen a single time. The antigen remains undetermined. The CDR3 loop spans 14 amino acids. V was pared by 4 bases and J by 4 bases, with 6 bases of the junction left unmatched. The germline CDR1 and CDR2 sequences are SGHRS and YFSETQ. Excluded were patients having autoimmune disease history or systemic immunosuppression. With baseline, cycle 4 day 1, and cycle 7 day 1 as timepoints, blood was sampled. This entry belongs to a study of OX40 agonist ivuxolimab in advanced cancers. Study-level results: Low normalized clonal expansion also occurred in some nonresponding patients. At 0.1 to 3.0 mg/kg and by week 6, CD4+ and CD8+ T cells in the blood had expanded clonally.

Sequenced by immunoSEQ multiplex PCR; TCRdb stores in-frame clones only, minus some. Found here are around 80,000 clones, 70% to 90% of them singletons; the top ten hold more than 0.6%. This clonotype was obtained from an adult with an advanced solid tumor such as melanoma, head and neck, liver or kidney cancer. The input for sequencing was CD4+ or CD8+ T cells sorted from blood, taken in a trial of the OX40 agonist ivuxolimab. The chain combines TRBV5-1 with TRBJ2-3; 7 bases align to TRBD2. The CDR3 reads CASSRRERSDTQYF. The CDR3 DNA reads as TGCGCCAGCAGCAGGCGGGAGAGGTCAGATACGCAGTATTTT.